The present T cell receptor (beta chain) was sequenced within a study of blood T cell repertoires in COVID-19. Study summary: Samples representing acute and convalescent COVID-19 were sourced from the United States, Italy and Spain. Nucleic acid was either cDNA or gDNA, and it came from T cells, B-cell-depleted T cells, or PBMCs.

In the study's own analysis: From reference gene primer amplification, estimates of nucleated cell counts were derived. Sequencing was performed with immunoSEQ multiplex PCR; in TCRdb, only in-frame clones are kept and a portion is missing. The V and J calls and clone size come from that table; D and trimming were worked out from the DNA. The table includes around 140,000 clones, approximately 84% detected once. Sequenced sample: peripheral blood. This clonotype originated in a woman of 80 years or more with acute or convalescent COVID-19.

This chain's CDR3 is CASSRGLAGSNEQFF. The CDR3 region has the DNA TGTGCCAGCAGCCGGGGACTAGCGGGATCCAATGAGCAGTTCTTC. The genes are TRBV7-9 and TRBJ2-1; TRBD2 matches at 13 bases. After removal of 5 bases from V and 6 bases from J, the junction contained 4 bases not matched to a gene. Germline CDR1 reads SEHNR; CDR2 reads FQNEAQ (reference sequence). The CDR3 extends over 15 amino acids. Full variable domain (outside the CDR3, taken from reference TRBV7-9 and TRBJ2-1): DTGVSQNPRHKITKRGQNVTFRCDPISEHNRLYWYRQTLGQGPEFLTYFQNEAQLEKSRLLSDRFSAERPKGSFSTLEIQRTEQGDSAMYLCASSRGLAGSNEQFFGPGTRLTVL.